This is a list of T cell receptor beta chains from one sample in a study of blood T cells in healthy people across ages. Using its own MiXCR run on the 5' RACE reads, TCRdb lists one record per CDR3 protein. The sample has 1 million to 1.2 million distinct CDR3 sequences, less than 45% seen once. The sample taken for sequencing was blood. These receptors all stem from a young man in good health. The conserved cysteine and the conserved F or W are not part of the CDR3 here. D genes are given only for firm matches.

TRBD2	TRBV6-2/TRBV6-3	TRBJ2-5	ASRASGGLQETQY
-	TRBV10-3	TRBJ1-5	AISEFGGRPQH
-	TRBV7-2	TRBJ2-4	ASSLGANIKNIQY
TRBD2	TRBV20-1	TRBJ2-3	SARDVLAGETDTQY
TRBD1	TRBV27	TRBJ1-4	ASSSGQGRNEKLF
-	TRBV29-1	TRBJ2-3	SVGLAGGTDTQY
-	TRBV7-9	TRBJ1-6	ASSLAVSYSPLH
-	TRBV29-1	TRBJ2-3	SVRPSGRQY
-	TRBV6-2/TRBV6-3	TRBJ2-2	ASKFPTGELF
-	TRBV4-3	TRBJ1-5	ASSQGANPNQPQH
-	TRBV10-3	TRBJ2-3	AISAPQGLTDTQY
TRBD1	TRBV20-1	TRBJ1-4	SAEDRAKEKLF
TRBD1	TRBV27	TRBJ2-7	ASSSCRGPYEQY
TRBD1	TRBV20-1	TRBJ2-3	SAVRDRDTDTQY
TRBD1	TRBV28	TRBJ2-1	ASTSGTGNEQF
-	TRBV20-1	TRBJ2-7	SASAFSSYEQY
-	TRBV24-1	TRBJ2-1	ATSERGGSSYNEQF
-	TRBV7-8	TRBJ1-6	ASTHDRSSLH
TRBD2	TRBV5-1	TRBJ2-1	ASSSSGGAYNEQF
-	TRBV7-2	TRBJ2-5	ASSFGSDQETQY
TRBD1	TRBV12-5	TRBJ2-5	ASGLGQGDNEQY
-	TRBV4-3	TRBJ1-6	ASSQFVQGNSPLH
-	TRBV28	TRBJ1-2	AVQGWGYT
-	TRBV7-2	TRBJ1-1	ASSFNSVSTEAF
-	TRBV7-9	TRBJ2-3	ASSPLGDFSDTQY
-	TRBV3-1	TRBJ2-1	ASSHSGRRYYNEQF
-	TRBV6-6	TRBJ2-1	ACSPTSSNEQF
-	TRBV5-1	TRBJ2-1	ASSLAQGGDNEQF
-	TRBV20-1	TRBJ1-4	SARETGQVQLF
TRBD2	TRBV9	TRBJ2-7	ASSTATSHRRDEQY
TRBD1	TRBV6-2/TRBV6-3	TRBJ2-1	ATRGQGSAYNEQF
-	TRBV4-1	TRBJ1-5	ASSQVQGGNQPQH
-	TRBV5-1	TRBJ2-2	ASSLVSASAGELF
TRBD1	TRBV20-1	TRBJ2-3	SASRRQGLTDTQY
-	TRBV20-1	TRBJ1-1	SAQNTEAF
-	TRBV10-3	TRBJ1-2	AISDLGAYGYT
TRBD2	TRBV10-3	TRBJ2-1	AISVGAGGYNEQF